What follows are 12 T cell receptor beta chains derived from one specimen sequenced in a study of T-cell reconstitution after alpha-beta-depleted transplantation in children. The library targeted TCRbeta and was prepared with unique molecular identifiers. TCRdb independently ran MiXCR on the PCR reads; one entry per CDR3 protein. The profile shows about 420,000 distinct CDR3 sequences, around 9.9% of them singletons. Material: PBMCs from the stem cell graft donor, obtained from the stem cell graft. The receptors were sampled from a human donor who donated a stem cell graft to a child with acute myeloid leukemia.

The chain recombines TRBV27 with TRBJ2-1; TRBD2 matches 11 bases. The CDR3 is 16 residues long. J was trimmed by 4 bases and V by 5 bases; bases with no gene match: 7. Germline V CDR1 and CDR2: MNHEY, SMNVEV (reference sequence). CDR3: CASSPNSGGAYNEQFF. CDR3 DNA: TGTGCCAGCAGTCCCAATAGCGGGGGGGCGTACAATGAGCAGTTCTTC.

This clonotype was found a few times. The gene calls are TRBV5-1 and TRBJ2-6; D may be TRBD1 (6 bases). CDR1 is SGHRS and CDR2 is YFSETQ in the germline V gene. The V end was cut by 0 bases, the J end by 2 bases, with 6 bases between. This CDR3 region has 15 residues. CDR3 in DNA: TGCGCCAGCAGCTTGGGGGACACTGGGGCCAACGTCCTGACTTTC. Protein product: CASSLGDTGANVLTF. Together with reference TRBV5-1 and TRBJ2-6, the CDR3 gives the full variable domain: KAGVTQTPRYLIKTRGQQVTLSCSPISGHRSVSWYQQTPGQGLQFLFEYFSETQRNKGNFPGRFSGRQFSNSRSEMNVSTLELGDSALYLCASSLGDTGANVLTFGAGSRLTVL.

In its sample, this clonotype was seen a few times. The rearrangement uses TRBV7-2 and TRBJ2-7; possibly TRBD2 for D (5 bases). Germline CDR1 is SGHTA and CDR2 is FQGNSA. This CDR3 contains 14 residues. Trimming stripped 7 bases from V and 3 bases from J, with 16 bases between. This CDR3 reads CASTHSGIIYEQYF. The CDR3, as DNA: TGTGCCAGCACACATTCCGGGATCATCTACGAGCAGTACTTC.

The V call is TRBV6-5, the J call TRBJ2-7; D remains unclear. V lost 6 bases to trimming and J lost 0 bases, with 9 bases between them. The CDR3 extends over 13 amino acids. Germline loops: CDR1 MNHEY, CDR2 SVGAGI. The CDR3 coding sequence is TGTGCCAGCAGCCGGACCACCTCCTACGAGCAGTACGTC. This gives the protein CASSRTTSYEQYV.

Many counts were recorded for this clonotype. This rearrangement joins TRBV18 to TRBJ1-5; the D gene is possibly TRBD1 (5 bases). The CDR3 sequence is 13 residues long. With 2 bases removed from V and 5 bases from J, the gap between germline ends came to 7 bases. The germline V gene has CDR1 KGHSH and CDR2 LQKENI. The CDR3 nucleotides read TGTGCCAGCTCACCAGGGGGGGATCAGCCCCAGCATTTT. Amino acids: CASSPGGDQPQHF.

This clonotype has more than one count but fewer than ten. This chain uses TRBV27 with TRBJ2-3, with D possibly TRBD1 on 6 matching bases. Trimming took off 6 bases at V and 4 bases at J, with 23 bases between the two ends. This CDR3 spans 17 amino acids. The germline gives CDR1 MNHEY, CDR2 SMNVEV (reference sequence). Here the CDR3 DNA reads TGTGCCAGCAGCCTCAGACAGACAGGCTTCGTAGCAGATACGCAGTATTTT. The encoded protein is CASSLRQTGFVADTQYF.

This chain joins TRBV30 and TRBJ1-5; D is undetermined. V lost 1 base to trimming and J lost 5 bases, with 12 bases between them. The CDR3 loop spans 14 amino acids. CDR1 and CDR2 (germline): GTSNPN, SVGIG (reference sequence). The CDR3 DNA sequence: TGTGCCTGGAGTGGGGTCGCGAGGGATCAGCCCCAGCATTTT. Translated: CAWSGVARDQPQHF.

The chain has TRBV20-1 and TRBJ2-5, with TRBD1 matching over 7 bases. The CDR3 consists of 15 residues. The V segment lost 0 bases and the J segment 3 bases; nucleotides outside the gene matches: 7. Germline assignment: CDR1 DFQATT and CDR2 SNEGSKA (reference sequence). The CDR3 is CSAREPSGQKETQYF. DNA of the CDR3: TGCAGTGCTAGAGAACCGTCGGGACAGAAAGAGACCCAGTACTTC.

DNA of the CDR3: TGTGCCACCACTGATACTAGCGGGAGTTTGGCTGAGCAGTTCTTC. Protein sequence: CATTDTSGSLAEQFF. The chain uses TRBV10-3 and TRBJ2-1; 11 nucleotides align to TRBD2. Germline lookup yields CDR1 ENHRY and CDR2 SYGVKD. CDR3 length: 15 amino acids. The trim removed 10 bases at V and 9 bases at J, leaving 14 bases unmatched.

This clonotype came up a few times. The CDR3 DNA reads TGTGCCAGCAGTGACTGGATTGGGAAAGAGCAGTACTTC. It codes for CASSDWIGKEQYF. The chain uses TRBV25-1 and TRBJ2-7; no clear D. The CDR3 spans 13 residues. The V and J ends lost 3 bases and 7 bases respectively, with 13 bases between them. CDR1 and CDR2 (germline): MGHDK, SYGVNS.

The chain combines TRBV6-1 with TRBJ2-5, with D perhaps TRBD1 or TRBD2 (5 bases each). Trimming took 6 bases from V and 6 from J, leaving 17 bases between them. In germline, CDR1 is MNHNS, CDR2 SASEGT. The CDR3 is 14 residues long. CDR3 coding DNA: TGTGCCAGCAGCCCCGGGACGAATCCGAAGACCCAGTACTTC. It is translated as CASSPGTNPKTQYF.

This clonotype was detected a few times. The chain combines TRBV9 with TRBJ2-3, with D possibly matching TRBD2 (5 bases). CDR1 is SGDLS and CDR2 is YYNGEE in the germline V gene. The germline V and J ends were trimmed by 0 bases and 2 bases, with 10 bases remaining between them. This CDR3 has 15 amino acids. CDR3 region: CASSVVPGFTDTQYF. For the CDR3, the DNA is TGTGCCAGCAGCGTAGTCCCGGGATTCACAGATACGCAGTATTTT.